The clone carrying this T cell receptor (beta chain) was seen many times. Its antigen is as yet unknown. This sample is part of a study of spatial heterogeneity in lung cancer. About the research overall: As counted in raw reads, each unique TCR and UMI combination appeared more than ten times on average.

The study's findings and limits: Ubiquitous, expanded tumor-derived TCRs were more frequently observed in blood at resection than at follow-up.

Each CDR3 protein is one row after TCRdb ran MiXCR on the 5' RACE reads. The table records tens of thousands of distinct CDR3 sequences, less than 8.5% of them present only once. Described time point: sample taken at primary tumor resection. In each case, whole RNA from tumor, nontumor lung or frozen PBMC was sequenced unsorted. This TCR was sampled from a female donor with early-stage non-small cell lung cancer. The material sequenced was PBMCs, taken at surgery.

For the CDR3, the DNA is TGTGCCAGCAGTGCCGGAAACACCATATATTTT. Its translation: CASSAGNTIYF. This chain links TRBV7-9 with TRBJ1-3; unclear D gene. CDR1 SEHNR and CDR2 FQNEAQ come from the germline V gene (reference sequence). The CDR3 is 11 residues long. V shed 6 bases and J shed 4 bases, with 4 bases lying between them.